Sequencing of this T cell receptor beta chain was carried out in a study of CD8 T cells in ankylosing spondylitis (dated 2017 in TCRdb). Regarding the complete study: To find TCR variants linked to disease, the study profiled T cell receptor beta repertoires in ankylosing spondylitis patients and healthy donors. Peripheral blood was sampled, and synovial fluid was also collected from ankylosing spondylitis patients. The full study cohort was made up of over 20 ankylosing spondylitis patients and about a hundred healthy donors.

The germline ends are 19 bases apart after V is trimmed by 8 bases and J by 4 bases. According to the germline V gene, CDR1 reads SQVTM and CDR2 reads ANQGSEA. The CDR3 measures 14 amino acids from cysteine to phenylalanine. CDR3 DNA only is kept here, 42 bases in frame from base 1. What the research found in general, with its limitations: Significant enrichment of the disease-linked clones was reported in matched synovial fluid samples from ankylosing spondylitis patients. A CD8+ phenotype was shown by the disease-linked clones, which were found at relatively low frequencies in peripheral blood. Blood from ankylosing spondylitis patients appeared to be characterized by a TCR beta motif made up of several highly homologous amino acid variants. Some TCR beta motif variants had previously been reported in synovial fluid and blood of reactive arthritis patients, which suggested common disease-initiation mechanisms.

The listed sequencing device is Illumina HiSeq 2500. TCR beta libraries were prepared by quantitative 5'-RACE with molecular barcodes. The source study handled its data this way. A new computational method based on a probabilistic model of VDJ rearrangement was used to identify disease-linked TCR variants. TCRdb passed the public sequencing reads through fastp at Q25 and MiXCR, retaining productive beta sequences. Every entry covers one CDR3 protein and lists the most common genes and DNA from its rows. The V and J calls, along with clone size, are taken from TCRdb and not from the paper's own processing. The sample data list some 140,000 distinct CDR3 sequences, and 7.3% of these were observed just once. The ten most abundant clones make up about an eighth of the sample. Note on this clonotype: Its antigen is unknown. No qualities accompany the bases; no much larger clone lies one base away.

The sample consisted of blood, either unsorted or a sorted T cell fraction (not recorded which). The receptor was isolated from a female donor with ankylosing spondylitis or in good health (not recorded which). The chain is made from TRBV29-1 and TRBJ2-3, with TRBD2 perhaps the D gene, on 5 matching bases. In nucleotide form, the sequence is TGCAGCCCAAGAGGGTGGGGTAGGGCAGATACGCAGTATTTT. Translated, this is CSPRGWGRADTQYF.